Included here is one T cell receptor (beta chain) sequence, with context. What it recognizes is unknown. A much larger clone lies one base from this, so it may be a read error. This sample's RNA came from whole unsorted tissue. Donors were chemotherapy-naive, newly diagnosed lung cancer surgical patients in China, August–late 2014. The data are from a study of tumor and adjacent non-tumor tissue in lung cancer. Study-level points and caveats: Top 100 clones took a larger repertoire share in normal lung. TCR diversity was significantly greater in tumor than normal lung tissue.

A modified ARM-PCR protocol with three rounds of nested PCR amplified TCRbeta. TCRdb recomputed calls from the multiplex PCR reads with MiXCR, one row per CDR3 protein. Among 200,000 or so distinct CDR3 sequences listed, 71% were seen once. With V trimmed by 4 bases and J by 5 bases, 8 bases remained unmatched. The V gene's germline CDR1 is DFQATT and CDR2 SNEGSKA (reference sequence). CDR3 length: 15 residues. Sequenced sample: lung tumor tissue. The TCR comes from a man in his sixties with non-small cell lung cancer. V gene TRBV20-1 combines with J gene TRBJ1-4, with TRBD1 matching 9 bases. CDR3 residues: CSAIPEGTGNEKLFF. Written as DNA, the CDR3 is TGCAGTGCTATCCCAGAAGGGACAGGGAATGAAAAACTGTTTTTT.